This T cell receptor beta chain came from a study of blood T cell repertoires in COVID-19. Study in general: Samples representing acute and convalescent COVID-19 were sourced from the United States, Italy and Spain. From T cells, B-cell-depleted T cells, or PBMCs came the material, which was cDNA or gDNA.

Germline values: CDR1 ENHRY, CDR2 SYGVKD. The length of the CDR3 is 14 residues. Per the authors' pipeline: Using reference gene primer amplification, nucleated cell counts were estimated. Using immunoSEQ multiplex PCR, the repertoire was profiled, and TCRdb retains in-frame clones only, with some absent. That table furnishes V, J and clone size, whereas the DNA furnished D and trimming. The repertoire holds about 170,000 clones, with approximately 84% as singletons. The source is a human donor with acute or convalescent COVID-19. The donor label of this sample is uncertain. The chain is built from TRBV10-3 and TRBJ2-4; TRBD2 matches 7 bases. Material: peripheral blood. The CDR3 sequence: CATGPAGEKNIQYF. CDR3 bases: TGTGCTACGGGCCCCGCGGGGGAAAAAAACATTCAGTACTTC.